The 30 T cell receptor beta chains in this list originate from one sample, sequenced in a study of T cell responses to AZD1222 COVID-19 vaccine. The table came from immunoSEQ multiplex PCR; TCRdb's copy has only in-frame clones and leaves some out. Of 100,000 to 150,000 clones listed, more than 70% are singletons. Sequences were derived from peripheral blood, sampled on day 0 of AZD1222 vaccination. These receptor sequences come from an adult in good health.

This clone has more than one count but fewer than ten. The rearrangement uses TRBV10-3 and TRBJ2-7, with TRBD2 identical over 12 bases. CDR1 and CDR2 from the germline V gene are ENHRY and SYGVKD. Trimming cost V 2 bases and J 3 bases; bases outside gene matches: 23. The CDR3 length is 22 residues. The DNA of the CDR3 is TGTGCCATCAGTGAGGTTGTCACCCTAATGACTAGCGGGAGTAGAGTCTTCTACGAGCAGTACTTC. This codes for CAISEVVTLMTSGSRVFYEQYF.

V usage is TRBV25-1 and J usage is TRBJ1-5; no reliable D call. V was clipped by 4 bases and J by 6 bases, with 16 bases between them. This CDR3 has 15 residues. Per germline, CDR1 MGHDK and CDR2 SYGVNS. The CDR3 nucleotides are TGTGCCAGCAGTGTCTATCCTGGTTTTGGTCAGCCCCAGCATTTT. Encoded protein: CASSVYPGFGQPQHF.

The rearrangement links TRBV3-1 (or the pseudogene TRBV3-2) to TRBJ2-2; D is ambiguous. Trimming removed 2 bases from V and 4 bases from J, with 8 bases in between. Germline V gene sequence: CDR1 LGHDT, CDR2 YNNKEL (reference sequence). The CDR3 length is 14 residues. The CDR3 is CASSQRLVTGELFF. The CDR3 DNA follows: TGTGCCAGCAGCCAACGCCTGGTCACCGGGGAGCTGTTTTTT.

In this sample, this clone turned up a few times. This chain connects TRBV6-5 to TRBJ1-2; D gene unclear. Trimming removed 3 bases at V and 5 bases at J, with 7 bases between. The CDR3 length is 12 residues. CDR1 is MNHEY and CDR2 is SVGAGI in the germline V gene. This CDR3 reads CASSYGDYGYTF. CDR3 DNA sequence: TGTGCCAGCAGTTATGGGGATTATGGCTACACCTTC.

This clone came up a few times. CDR3 DNA: TGCGCCAGCACCCCTAGCGGGGGGGGTGGAGATACGCAGTATTTT. Translation: CASTPSGGGGDTQYF. V usage is TRBV5-1 and J usage is TRBJ2-3, with 12 bases matching TRBD2. This CDR3 has 15 amino acids. With V trimmed by 6 bases and J by 5 bases, 7 bases remained unmatched. The V gene's germline CDR1 is SGHRS and CDR2 YFSETQ.

This chain uses TRBV20-1 with TRBJ2-1; D not certain. The CDR3 covers 14 residues. Trimming removed 3 bases at V and 5 bases at J, with 14 bases between. Germline V gene data show CDR1 as DFQATT and CDR2 as SNEGSKA (reference sequence). The CDR3 nucleotides are TGCAGTGCTAGTCCCTCCGGGCCCCACAATGAGCAGTTCTTC. It codes for CSASPSGPHNEQFF.

This sequence joins TRBV7-9 and TRBJ1-1; D unresolved. Trimming stripped 5 bases from V and 5 bases from J, with 24 bases between. This CDR3 is 17 amino acids long. Per the germline V gene, CDR1 is SEHNR and CDR2 is FQNEAQ (reference sequence). The CDR3 loop reads CASSRTREVLRGTEAFF. Written as DNA, the CDR3 is TGTGCCAGCAGCCGTACCCGGGAGGTCTTACGTGGGACTGAAGCTTTCTTT.

This clone was seen once. This sequence joins TRBV6-5 and TRBJ2-1; possible D gene TRBD2, 6 bases. V lost 8 bases and J 9 bases, leaving 17 bases between the germline ends. The CDR3 has 13 residues. Per the germline V gene, CDR1 is MNHEY and CDR2 is SVGAGI. The CDR3 region is CASSNLAGGEQFF. The CDR3 bases are TGTGCCAGCTCAAACCTGGCCGGGGGTGAGCAGTTCTTC.

The V call is TRBV5-6, the J call TRBJ1-2; possible D gene TRBD1, 6 bases. This CDR3 contains 15 residues. CDR1 is SGHDT, CDR2 YYEEEE, per germline. V was trimmed by 2 bases and J by 2 bases, leaving 13 bases between them. The CDR3 is CASSFLRTENYGYTF. The CDR3 DNA is TGTGCCAGCAGCTTCTTGCGGACAGAGAACTATGGCTACACCTTC.

The rearrangement links TRBV7-3 to TRBJ2-2, with TRBD2 matching over 9 bases. V lost 2 bases and J lost 6; bases outside the gene matches: 4. CDR1 is SGHTA and CDR2 is FQGTGA in the germline V gene. The CDR3 sequence is 15 residues long. CDR3 loop: CASSLAGGTAGELFF. The CDR3 DNA is TGTGCCAGCAGCTTAGCGGGAGGGACAGCCGGGGAGCTGTTTTTT. The whole variable domain, remainder taken from reference TRBV7-3 and TRBJ2-2, is GAGVSQTPSNKVTEKGKYVELRCDPISGHTALYWYRQSLGQGPEFLIYFQGTGAADDSGLPNDRFFAVRPEGSVSTLKIQRTERGDSAVYLCASSLAGGTAGELFFGEGSRLTVL.

The chain employs TRBV25-1 and TRBJ1-5, with TRBD1 matching 9 bases. Germline V lookup: CDR1 MGHDK, CDR2 SYGVNS. J was trimmed by 1 base and V by 8 bases; bases with no gene match: 3. CDR3 length equals 14 residues. Here the CDR3 reads CASQDRGSNQPQHF. In DNA form, the CDR3 reads TGTGCCAGCCAGGACAGGGGAAGCAATCAGCCCCAGCATTTT.

This clone was recorded once. V and J are TRBV6-1 and TRBJ1-6; 9 nucleotides match TRBD1. CDR3 length: 15 residues. V trimming: 3 bases; J trimming: 10 bases; junction bases outside the gene matches: 7. Germline values: CDR1 MNHNS, CDR2 SASEGT. CDR3 amino acids: CASSDQQGAGSPLHF. The CDR3 DNA sequence: TGTGCCAGCAGTGACCAACAGGGGGCAGGGTCACCCCTCCACTTT.

This clone was picked up a small number of times. The chain uses TRBV7-2 and TRBJ1-2, with no clear D. Germline V gene lookup returns CDR1 SGHTA and CDR2 FQGNSA. With 2 bases removed from V and 2 bases from J, the gap between germline ends came to 9 bases. The CDR3 extends over 14 amino acids. CDR3 sequence (DNA): TGTGCCAGCAGCTTACTTGCCAGGAACTATGGCTACACCTTC. Protein product: CASSLLARNYGYTF.

This chain uses TRBV7-3 with TRBJ1-1; D unresolved. The CDR3 runs 13 residues. Germline V gives CDR1 SGHTA, CDR2 FQGTGA. Trimming cost V 2 bases and J 3 bases, with 7 bases left between them. CDR3 residues: CASSLSGDTEAFF. Here the CDR3 DNA reads TGTGCCAGCAGCTTATCGGGTGACACTGAAGCTTTCTTT.

The rearrangement joins TRBV27 to TRBJ2-3; D gene unclear. The CDR3 runs 14 residues. The germline CDR1 and CDR2 sequences are MNHEY and SMNVEV (reference sequence). Trimming stripped 5 bases from V and 0 bases from J, with 9 bases between. The CDR3 DNA reads as TGTGCCAGCAGTCCATTGGACAGCACAGATACGCAGTATTTT. Its translation: CASSPLDSTDTQYF.

This chain connects TRBV11-1 to TRBJ2-3; the D is unclear. V lost 0 bases to trimming and J lost 4 bases, with 5 bases between them. Looked up from germline, CDR1 is SGHAT and CDR2 is FQDESV (reference sequence). The CDR3 loop spans 13 amino acids. The CDR3 sequence is CASSLAGSDTQYF. The CDR3 region has the DNA TGTGCCAGCAGCTTAGCCGGGTCAGATACGCAGTATTTT.

Here the CDR3 DNA reads TGTGCCAGCAGTTACACAGGGTACGAAAAACTGTTTTTT. Translating it yields CASSYTGYEKLFF. The V call is TRBV6-6, the J call TRBJ1-4; TRBD1 might be the D (6 bases). Germline CDR1 reads MNHNY; CDR2 reads SVGAGI (reference sequence). V lost 2 bases to trimming and J lost 8 bases, with 9 bases between them. This CDR3 is 13 amino acids long.

The V call is TRBV4-3, the J call TRBJ2-7, with 7 bases aligning to TRBD1. Trimming cost V 0 bases and J 4 bases; bases outside gene matches: 9. Germline lookup yields CDR1 LGHNA and CDR2 YSLEER. This CDR3 is 16 amino acids long. The CDR3 sequence is CASSQDTARGKYEQYF. CDR3 coding DNA: TGCGCCAGCAGCCAAGATACGGCCAGGGGGAAATACGAGCAGTACTTC.

This clone was seen once. The J gene is TRBJ1-6, the V gene TRBV4-1, with no clear D. Trimming left V 5 bases short and J 5 bases short, with 13 bases between. This CDR3 has 15 amino acids. Germline CDR1 MGHRA, CDR2 YSYEKL. This chain's CDR3 is CASSGMWLDNSPLHF. The CDR3 DNA is TGCGCCAGCAGCGGCATGTGGTTGGATAATTCACCCCTCCACTTT.

This chain links TRBV5-1 with TRBJ1-1; D perhaps matches TRBD1 (5 bases). Germline loops: CDR1 SGHRS, CDR2 YFSETQ. Trimming took 0 bases from V and 7 from J, leaving 10 bases between them. This CDR3 is 13 amino acids long. Here the CDR3 reads CASSLDGGLEAFF. CDR3 nucleotide sequence: TGCGCCAGCAGCTTGGACGGGGGACTTGAAGCTTTCTTT.

CDR3 loop: CASTPSANTGELFF. The CDR3 DNA sequence: TGTGCCAGCACCCCATCTGCGAACACCGGGGAGCTGTTTTTT. This rearrangement joins TRBV6-5 to TRBJ2-2; D gene unclear. Germline V lookup: CDR1 MNHEY, CDR2 SVGAGI. V was shortened by 7 bases and J by 0 bases, with 9 bases between the two germline ends. The CDR3 consists of 14 residues.

The chain carries TRBV3-1 (or the pseudogene TRBV3-2) and TRBJ1-3; D perhaps matches TRBD1 (5 bases). From germline, CDR1 is LGHDT and CDR2 YNNKEL (reference sequence). The CDR3 covers 16 residues. V was clipped by 0 bases and J by 0 bases, with 9 bases between them. The CDR3 region has the DNA TGTGCCAGCAGCCAAGATGCAGGGACCTCTGGAAACACCATATATTTT. It codes for CASSQDAGTSGNTIYF.

The chain is built from TRBV3-1 (or the pseudogene TRBV3-2) and TRBJ1-6; the match to TRBD1 covers 10 bases. Germline assignment: CDR1 LGHDT and CDR2 YNNKEL (reference sequence). The J segment lost 12 bases and the V segment lost 3 bases, leaving 2 bases of the junction unmatched. This CDR3 spans 13 amino acids. DNA for the CDR3: TGTGCCAGCAGCCATTGGGACAGGGGACCCCTCCACTTT. Translating it yields CASSHWDRGPLHF.

A note on this clone: Distinct nucleotide sequences in the sample also encode this CDR3. The V and J genes are TRBV6-4 and TRBJ2-1; D possibly corresponds to TRBD1 (5 bases). CDR1 MRHNA and CDR2 SNTAGT come from the germline V gene. V dropped 2 bases and J dropped 0 bases, with 8 bases sitting between them. The CDR3 runs 15 residues. CDR3 DNA: TGTGCCAGCAGTGACACCGACAGCTCCTACAATGAGCAGTTCTTC. Its translation is CASSDTDSSYNEQFF.

V and J are TRBV7-2 and TRBJ2-1; TRBD2 matches at 7 bases. Per the germline V gene, CDR1 is SGHTA and CDR2 is FQGNSA. This CDR3 has 15 amino acids. The V gene end was trimmed by 3 bases and the J gene end by 8 bases; junction bases not matched to a gene: 10. CDR3 in amino acids: CASSFRIGGRDEQFF. The CDR3 DNA reads as TGTGCCAGCAGCTTCCGGATCGGGGGGAGGGATGAGCAGTTCTTC.

The gene calls are TRBV18 and TRBJ1-4, with TRBD1 identical over 10 bases. This CDR3 spans 18 amino acids. The J segment lost 6 bases and the V segment lost 2 bases, leaving 12 bases of the junction unmatched. CDR1 is KGHSH, CDR2 LQKENI, per germline. This chain's CDR3 is CASSPTGTGAAGDEKLFF. In nucleotides, the CDR3 is TGTGCCAGCTCACCAACCGGGACAGGGGCCGCGGGAGATGAAAAACTGTTTTTT.

The chain recombines TRBV14 with TRBJ2-1, with a weak D call TRBD1 (5 bases). This CDR3 is built from 14 residues. Germline loops: CDR1 SGHDN, CDR2 FVKESK. Trimming pared 3 bases from V and 0 bases from J, leaving 6 bases between. The CDR3 coding sequence is TGTGCCAGCAGCCAGACAGCCTCCTACAATGAGCAGTTCTTC. Amino acid sequence: CASSQTASYNEQFF.

The chain combines TRBV30 with TRBJ1-3; D is ambiguous. Germline loops: CDR1 GTSNPN, CDR2 SVGIG (reference sequence). With 2 bases removed from V and 4 bases from J, the gap between germline ends came to 9 bases. This CDR3 region has 13 residues. The CDR3: CAWSIGRGNTIYF. The DNA of the CDR3 is TGTGCCTGGAGTATCGGCCGGGGAAACACCATATATTTT.

This chain connects TRBV7-3 to TRBJ2-1; 7 bases map to TRBD2. Germline V gene data show CDR1 as SGHTA and CDR2 as FQGTGA. The CDR3 is 14 amino acids. Trimming cost V 6 bases and J 9 bases; bases outside gene matches: 11. This CDR3 reads CASSSLGGDGEQFF. In nucleotides, the CDR3 is TGTGCCAGCAGTTCCCTTGGGGGGGACGGTGAGCAGTTCTTC.

The CDR3 loop is CASSPAGGDTQYF. DNA of the CDR3: TGTGCCAGCAGTCCAGCGGGAGGCGATACGCAGTATTTT. The rearrangement uses TRBV5-4 and TRBJ2-3, with TRBD2 matching over 9 bases. V gave up 5 bases and J gave up 6 bases; unmatched junction bases: 4. Looked up from germline, CDR1 is SGHNT and CDR2 is YYREEE (reference sequence). CDR3 size: 13 residues. The full variable domain, completed using reference TRBV5-4 and TRBJ2-3, is ETGVTQSPTHLIKTRGQQVTLRCSSQSGHNTVSWYQQALGQGPQFIFQYYREEENGRGNFPPRFSGLQFPNYSSELNVNALELDDSALYLCASSPAGGDTQYFGPGTRLTVL.